This note documents a single T cell receptor (beta chain) sequence. The data were obtained in a study of shared clonotypes between healthy human individuals. For the study at large: A donor's plate count was three for CD4 naive and three for CD4 memory; CD8 naive had two and CD8 memory one.

The CDR3 is 15 residues long. Germline V gene lookup returns CDR1 SNHLY and CDR2 FYNNEI. The V gene lost 6 bases and the J gene lost 1 base, with 15 bases spanning the gap. Researchers divided each subset's genomic DNA evenly across several immunoSEQ plates. Here immunoSEQ multiplex PCR was the method, and the copy in TCRdb shows in-frame clones only, minus some. This table has millions of clones, approximately 93% appearing once. The chain carries TRBV2 and TRBJ2-5, with D tentatively TRBD1 (6 bases). The TCR was taken from a man aged 18 to 29 in good health. Some clones in this sample may be carry-over from other donors' samples. The sample was naive CD4+ T cells from PBMCs. Subset meaning: CD45RA+ positively selected. The CDR3: CASSAQGIGQETQYF. As DNA, the CDR3 is TGTGCCAGCAGCGCACAGGGTATTGGCCAAGAGACCCAGTACTTC.